This T cell receptor (beta chain) was captured by sequencing in a study of T cell repertoires in cytomegalovirus infection. Study as a whole: Used in the study were CMV epitopes, some recently identified and HLA-C-restricted, others well-studied and HLA-B-restricted. Public TCR beta signatures provided an indication of both CMV infection and a matching HLA type. Overall study findings and caveats: CMV-specific TCR beta clonotypes restricted by HLA-C were the ones dominating the ex vivo response. The cumulative frequency of public TCR beta families identified carriers of CMV plus the relevant HLA.

This clonotype has at least ten counts. The antigen remains undetermined. TCRdb itself ran the reads through MiXCR, one entry per CDR3 protein. The data show a few hundred thousand distinct CDR3 sequences, approximately 40% seen once. Germline V CDR1 and CDR2: SGHTA, FQGNSA. V was clipped by 4 bases and J by 1 base, with 9 bases between them. This CDR3 is 14 amino acids long. Here the sequenced sample was cultured PBMCs, taken from culture after CMV antigen stimulation. This clonotype was obtained from a human donor in good health (CMV status not recorded). Some clones in this sample may be carry-over from other donors' samples. The genes are TRBV7-2 and TRBJ2-3; D unresolved. Written as DNA, the CDR3 is TGTGCCAGCAGCTCCCGTCCGGGCACAGATACGCAGTATTTT. Amino acids: CASSSRPGTDTQYF.